Below are 10 T cell receptor beta chains sequenced from a single sample in a study of blood T cells in healthy people across ages. A second PCR, run for about 7 to 12 cycles, used a sample-barcoded 5' primer plus a J-beta primer mix. TCRdb itself ran the 5' RACE reads through MiXCR, one entry per CDR3 protein. The data contain about 700,000 distinct CDR3 sequences, approximately 29% of them singletons. The specimen was blood. These receptor sequences come from a woman of 80 years or more in good health.

This chain joins TRBV15 and TRBJ1-2; no clear D. This CDR3 region has 14 residues. Germline loops: CDR1 LNHNV, CDR2 YYDKDF (reference sequence). The V and J ends lost 0 bases and 4 bases respectively, with 9 bases between them. The CDR3, as DNA: TGTGCCACCAGCAGAGATCTAGGCAGCTATGGCTACACCTTC. Translation: CATSRDLGSYGYTF.

This clonotype came up a few times. The chain has TRBV6-1 and TRBJ2-3; 12 bases agree with TRBD1. The CDR3 runs to 17 residues. Germline assignment: CDR1 MNHNS and CDR2 SASEGT. V shed 5 bases, J shed 3 bases, and the junction held 9 bases outside the gene matches. The CDR3 sequence: CASSPGTGGWGTDTQYF. In DNA, the CDR3 is TGTGCCAGCAGTCCCGGGACAGGGGGCTGGGGGACAGATACGCAGTATTTT.

This clonotype was observed many times. It may be a read error: a sequence one base away is much more abundant. The chain is built from TRBV7-2 and TRBJ1-5, with 7 bases that match TRBD1. Germline V gene lookup returns CDR1 SGHTA and CDR2 FQGNSA. This CDR3 contains 19 residues. The ends lost 1 base at V and 6 bases at J; junction bases unmatched: 18. The CDR3 coding sequence is TGTGCCAGCAGCTTAGGGATTCGAGTAGGGGGCAACAGGGGTCAGCCCCAGCATTTT. Translated, it gives CASSLGIRVGGNRGQPQHF.

This clonotype was recorded only once. One base away lies a much larger clone, so this may be a sequencing read error. The chain uses TRBV11-1 and TRBJ2-1; no definite D call. The germline CDR1 and CDR2 sequences are SGHAT and FQDESV (reference sequence). The CDR3 is made up of 11 amino acids. Trimming left V 5 bases short and J 10 bases short, with 9 bases between. CDR3: CASSNFYEQFF. CDR3 bases: TGTGCCAGCAGCAATTTCTACGAGCAGTTCTTC.

The chain combines TRBV7-2 with TRBJ2-1; perhaps D is TRBD1 or TRBD2 (5 bases each). Germline V CDR1 and CDR2: SGHTA, FQGNSA. Between the trimmed V and J ends, which lost 5 bases and 7 bases, there was a span of 24 bases. The CDR3 sequence is 17 residues long. The DNA of the CDR3 is TGTGCCAGCAGCCCCCTTTTTCCCGGGGCCGTGACAAATGAGCAGTTCTTC. Protein: CASSPLFPGAVTNEQFF.

This clonotype was seen a few times. V and J are TRBV6-1 and TRBJ1-4, with 9 bases fitting TRBD1. V shed 6 bases, J shed 1 base, and the junction held 3 bases outside the gene matches. The CDR3 has 15 amino acids. Germline V gives CDR1 MNHNS, CDR2 SASEGT. As DNA, the CDR3 is TGTGCCAGCAGGACAGGGGGAAAAACTAATGAAAAACTGTTTTTT. This codes for CASRTGGKTNEKLFF.

This clonotype was counted at least ten times. The V gene is TRBV9, the J gene TRBJ2-6, with 14 bases matching TRBD2. Germline assignment: CDR1 SGDLS and CDR2 YYNGEE. The CDR3 length is 18 residues. V shed 4 bases, J shed 4 bases, and the junction held 7 bases outside the gene matches. CDR3 loop: CASSPRLAGGSGANVLTF. In DNA, the CDR3 is TGTGCCAGCAGCCCTCGACTAGCGGGGGGGTCCGGGGCCAACGTCCTGACTTTC.

A remark on this clonotype: The germline gene is not matched at one end of the junction; a read error may be the cause. V is TRBV20-1 and J is TRBJ2-1; perhaps TRBD2 as D (5 bases). The length of the CDR3 is 12 residues. CDR1 and CDR2 from the germline V gene are DFQATT and SNEGSKA (reference sequence). CDR3 sequence: CSTRIGYNEQFF. CDR3 DNA: TGCAGTACTAGGATCGGGTACAATGAGCAGTTCTTC.

This clonotype was observed at least ten times. The CDR3 nucleotides are TGCAGCGTTGGATACGGCTATGGCTACACCTTC. Translated: CSVGYGYGYTF. The chain combines TRBV29-1 with TRBJ1-2; D is uncertain. Trimming removed 4 bases at V and 4 bases at J, with 7 bases between. Germline V gene lookup returns CDR1 SQVTM and CDR2 ANQGSEA. The CDR3 extends over 11 amino acids.

This clonotype has at least ten counts. The J gene is TRBJ2-1, the V gene TRBV30; the match to TRBD1 covers 9 bases. The trim removed 4 bases at V and 0 bases at J, leaving 4 bases unmatched. This CDR3 spans 15 amino acids. Germline V CDR1 and CDR2: GTSNPN, SVGIG (reference sequence). This chain's CDR3 is CAWNTGGASYNEQFF. CDR3 bases: TGTGCCTGGAATACAGGGGGCGCCTCCTACAATGAGCAGTTCTTC.